This TCR beta chain comes out of a study of T-cell reconstitution after alpha-beta-depleted transplantation in children. A library of TCRbeta sequences, prepared with unique molecular identifiers, was generated. TCRdb processed the PCR reads anew with MiXCR; each CDR3 protein has one entry. The table has 450,000 to 500,000 distinct CDR3 sequences, around 12% seen once. In this sample, this clonotype turned up many times. The CDR3 is made up of 15 amino acids. Between the trimmed V and J ends, which lost 3 bases and 7 bases, there was a span of 17 bases. Germline V CDR1 and CDR2: LGHNA, YSLEER. This receptor was taken from a human donor who donated a stem cell graft to a child with combined immunodeficiency. The rearrangement uses TRBV4-3 and TRBJ2-3, with a weak D call TRBD2 (6 bases). This specimen was PBMCs from the stem cell graft donor, taken from the stem cell graft. The CDR3 here is CASSQGQGSGYTQYF. CDR3 nucleotide sequence: TGCGCCAGCAGCCAGGGGCAGGGTAGCGGATATACGCAGTATTTT.